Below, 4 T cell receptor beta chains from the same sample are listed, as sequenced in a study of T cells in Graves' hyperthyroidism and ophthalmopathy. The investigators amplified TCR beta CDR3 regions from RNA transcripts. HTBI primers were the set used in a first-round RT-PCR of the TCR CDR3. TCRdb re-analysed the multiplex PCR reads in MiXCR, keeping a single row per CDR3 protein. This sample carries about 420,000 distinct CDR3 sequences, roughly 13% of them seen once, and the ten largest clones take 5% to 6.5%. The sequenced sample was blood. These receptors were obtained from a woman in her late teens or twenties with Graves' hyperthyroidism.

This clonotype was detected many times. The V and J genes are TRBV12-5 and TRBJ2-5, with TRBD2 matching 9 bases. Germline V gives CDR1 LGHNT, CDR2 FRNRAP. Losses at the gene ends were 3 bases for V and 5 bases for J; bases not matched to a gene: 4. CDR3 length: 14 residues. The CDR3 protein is CASGLAGGMETQYF. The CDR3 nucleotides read TGTGCTAGTGGTTTAGCGGGAGGTATGGAGACCCAGTACTTC.

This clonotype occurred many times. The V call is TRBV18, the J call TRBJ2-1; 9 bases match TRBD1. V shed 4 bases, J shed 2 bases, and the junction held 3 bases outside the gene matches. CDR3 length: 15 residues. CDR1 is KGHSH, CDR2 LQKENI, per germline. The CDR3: CASSHDRGAYNEQFF. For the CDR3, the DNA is TGTGCCAGCTCACATGACAGGGGGGCCTACAATGAGCAGTTCTTC.

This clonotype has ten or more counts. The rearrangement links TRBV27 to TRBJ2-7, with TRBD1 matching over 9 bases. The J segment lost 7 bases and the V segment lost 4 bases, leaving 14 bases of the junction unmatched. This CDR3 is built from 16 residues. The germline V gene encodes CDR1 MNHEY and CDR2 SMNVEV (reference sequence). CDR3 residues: CASSSLVRTGVWEQYF. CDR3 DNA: TGTGCCAGCAGTTCGTTAGTTCGGACAGGGGTATGGGAGCAGTACTTC.

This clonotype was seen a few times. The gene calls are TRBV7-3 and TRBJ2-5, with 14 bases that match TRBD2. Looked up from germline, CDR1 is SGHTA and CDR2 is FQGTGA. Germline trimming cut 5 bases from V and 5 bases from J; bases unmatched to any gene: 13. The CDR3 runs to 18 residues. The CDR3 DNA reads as TGTGCCAGCAGCCCCAGGGGACTAGCGGGAGTCAACGGGGAGACCCAGTACTTC. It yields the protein CASSPRGLAGVNGETQYF. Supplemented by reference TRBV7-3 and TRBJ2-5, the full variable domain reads GAGVSQTPSNKVTEKGKYVELRCDPISGHTALYWYRQSLGQGPEFLIYFQGTGAADDSGLPNDRFFAVRPEGSVSTLKIQRTERGDSAVYLCASSPRGLAGVNGETQYFGPGTRLLVL.